The 32 T cell receptor beta chains in this list originate from one sample, sequenced in a study of post-analysis software for immune sequencing data. Whole-study findings and limits: Included in a set of roughly five TRBV segments more frequent in patients than controls were TRBV5-6, TRBV5-1 and TRBV20-1.

What these receptors recognize is not known. Each TCR beta cDNA library carried unique molecular identifiers. TCRdb used MiXCR to reprocess the PCR reads, holding one entry per CDR3 protein. In the table there are 500,000 to 600,000 distinct CDR3 sequences, roughly 47% of which are singletons. The sample was blood. These receptors came from a girl aged 10-17 years with multiple sclerosis.

This clonotype appeared a few times. The chain has TRBV12-3 or TRBV12-4 and TRBJ2-6; D may be TRBD1 (6 bases). V shed 5 bases and J shed 0 bases, with 11 bases lying between them. This CDR3 is 16 amino acids long. In nucleotides, the CDR3 is TGTGCCAGCAGTCCGGGACACCGCTCTGGGGCCAACGTCCTGACTTTC. It translates to CASSPGHRSGANVLTF.

This clonotype has only one observation. The V and J genes are TRBV12-3 or TRBV12-4 and TRBJ1-1; no clear D gene. The CDR3 length is 15 residues. With 6 bases removed from V and 2 bases from J, the gap between germline ends came to 16 bases. CDR3 sequence (DNA): TGTGCCAGCAGACGAGGCCATCGGAGTAACACTGAAGCTTTCTTT. Translating it yields CASRRGHRSNTEAFF.

This CDR3 is CASSPGGEGYTEAFF. The CDR3 DNA is TGTGCCAGCAGTCCGGGGGGCGAGGGTTACACTGAAGCTTTCTTT. This rearrangement joins TRBV12-3 or TRBV12-4 to TRBJ1-1, with D tentatively TRBD1 (6 bases). This CDR3 has 15 residues. V lost 5 bases and J lost 3, with 16 bases in between.

This sequence joins TRBV20-1 and TRBJ2-5, with D possibly TRBD2 on 6 matching bases. The CDR3 is 13 residues long. Germline CDR1 DFQATT, CDR2 SNEGSKA (reference sequence). V was cut by 7 bases and J by 2 bases, with 14 bases left in between. The CDR3 sequence is CSVSGSYQETQYF. The CDR3, as DNA: TGCAGTGTATCCGGGAGTTATCAAGAGACCCAGTACTTC.

A few counts support this clonotype. The chain carries TRBV6-5 and TRBJ2-6; 8 bases agree with TRBD2. This CDR3 is built from 16 residues. The V segment lost 0 bases and the J segment 2 bases; nucleotides outside the gene matches: 0. Germline CDR1 MNHEY, CDR2 SVGAGI. The CDR3 here is CASSYSGGAGANVLTF. DNA of the CDR3: TGTGCCAGCAGTTACTCCGGGGGGGCTGGGGCCAACGTCCTGACTTTC.

V usage is TRBV12-3 or TRBV12-4 and J usage is TRBJ1-2; a weak D match, TRBD1 (5 bases). CDR3 length: 15 residues. V was pared by 6 bases and J by 2 bases, with 16 bases between. CDR3 residues: CASRFSGTWNYGYTF. In DNA form, the CDR3 reads TGTGCCAGCAGATTTTCAGGGACTTGGAACTATGGCTACACCTTC.

V is TRBV11-1 and J is TRBJ1-1; D is undetermined. Germline-derived CDR1 and CDR2 are SGHAT and FQDESV (reference sequence). V dropped 4 bases and J dropped 7 bases, with 13 bases sitting between them. The CDR3 has 13 residues. CDR3 protein: CASSSRTDDEAFF. In DNA form, the CDR3 reads TGTGCCAGCAGCTCAAGGACCGATGATGAAGCTTTCTTT.

The V call is TRBV7-9, the J call TRBJ2-5, with a possible D match to TRBD1 (6 bases). With 5 bases removed from V and 3 bases from J, the gap between germline ends came to 16 bases. The CDR3 contains 15 residues. CDR1 and CDR2 from the germline V gene are SEHNR and FQNEAQ (reference sequence). CDR3 nucleotide sequence: TGTGCCAGCAGCCCCGCCGGGACACAAGAAGAGACCCAGTACTTC. Protein sequence: CASSPAGTQEETQYF.

The chain recombines TRBV6-6 with TRBJ2-1; maybe TRBD2 (5 bases). The V and J ends lost 0 bases and 4 bases respectively, with 7 bases between them. Germline CDR1 MNHNY, CDR2 SVGAGI (reference sequence). This CDR3 spans 14 amino acids. CDR3 in amino acids: CASSYSERYNEQFF. DNA for the CDR3: TGTGCCAGCAGTTACTCGGAGCGGTACAATGAGCAGTTCTTC.

The CDR3 spells CSAAGTGDQPQHF. In DNA, the CDR3 is TGCAGCGCAGCCGGGACAGGGGATCAGCCCCAGCATTTT. V gene TRBV29-1 combines with J gene TRBJ1-5, with 10 nucleotides matching TRBD1. J gave up 5 bases and V 7 bases, and 5 bases lay outside the gene matches. Germline assignment: CDR1 SQVTM and CDR2 ANQGSEA. CDR3 length: 13 amino acids.

V is TRBV7-9 and J is TRBJ2-2; D is undetermined. The V gene lost 3 bases and the J gene lost 0 bases, with 8 bases spanning the gap. In germline, CDR1 is SEHNR, CDR2 FQNEAQ (reference sequence). The CDR3 has 15 amino acids. CDR3 in amino acids: CASSFGSTNTGELFF. CDR3 DNA: TGTGCCAGCAGCTTTGGCAGTACGAACACCGGGGAGCTGTTTTTT.

J is TRBJ2-1 and V is TRBV5-6, with TRBD1 matching 8 bases. The CDR3 has 17 residues. The V and J ends lost 4 bases and 4 bases, in that order; junction bases with no gene match: 13. The germline CDR1 and CDR2 sequences are SGHDT and YYEEEE. CDR3 region: CASSLSPDRGRYNEQFF. The CDR3 bases are TGTGCCAGCAGCCTTAGCCCCGACAGGGGACGGTACAATGAGCAGTTCTTC.

The chain combines TRBV12-3 or TRBV12-4 with TRBJ2-1; 7 positions agree with TRBD2. V trimming: 5 bases; J trimming: 7 bases; junction bases outside the gene matches: 11. The CDR3 is 15 residues long. CDR3 DNA sequence: TGTGCCAGCAGTCAGCGGGACTGGAGACGAAATGAGCAGTTCTTC. Amino acids: CASSQRDWRRNEQFF.

V is TRBV25-1 and J is TRBJ2-4, with D hard to call. The CDR3 spans 11 residues. Germline assignment: CDR1 MGHDK and CDR2 SYGVNS. Trimming removed 3 bases at V and 16 bases at J, with 13 bases between. CDR3 DNA sequence: TGTGCCAGCAGTGAGGACGGTCGAGGCTACTTC. Protein product: CASSEDGRGYF.

The rearrangement uses TRBV7-9 and TRBJ2-5; TRBD1 matches 7 bases. Germline V gene lookup returns CDR1 SEHNR and CDR2 FQNEAQ (reference sequence). V shed 8 bases and J 2 bases; nucleotides not matched to a gene: 5. This CDR3 comprises 13 residues. CDR3 DNA sequence: TGTGCCAGCGGACGGGACAGACAAGAGACCCAGTACTTC. Its protein is CASGRDRQETQYF.

V and J are TRBV2 and TRBJ1-1; D gene ambiguous. Per the germline V gene, CDR1 is SNHLY and CDR2 is FYNNEI. V dropped 0 bases and J dropped 10 bases, with 6 bases sitting between them. The CDR3 has 11 amino acids. CDR3 in amino acids: CASSEARRAFF. The CDR3 nucleotides read TGTGCCAGCAGTGAAGCGAGAAGAGCTTTCTTT.

This clonotype was seen only a few times. The gene calls are TRBV7-2 and TRBJ2-3; tentatively, D is TRBD1 (6 bases). The CDR3 runs to 17 residues. Trimming shortened V by 0 bases and J by 1 base, and 14 bases separated the two germline ends. Germline CDR1 SGHTA, CDR2 FQGNSA. The CDR3 sequence: CASSLALVNRGTDTQYF. CDR3 sequence (DNA): TGTGCCAGCAGCTTAGCGCTGGTTAACAGGGGCACAGATACGCAGTATTTT.

The rearrangement links TRBV5-1 to TRBJ2-7; 14 bases agree with TRBD2. The CDR3 runs to 15 residues. CDR1 is SGHRS, CDR2 YFSETQ, per germline. J gave up 2 bases and V 7 bases, and 5 bases lay outside the gene matches. The CDR3 coding sequence is TGCGCCAGCCGCGGACTAGCGGGGGGCCCCTACGAGCAGTACTTC. Translation gives CASRGLAGGPYEQYF.

This clonotype was counted only a few times. This chain uses TRBV7-9 with TRBJ2-7, with D unclear. The germline V gene encodes CDR1 SEHNR and CDR2 FQNEAQ (reference sequence). Trimming pared 5 bases from V and 2 bases from J, leaving 7 bases between. CDR3 size: 12 residues. CDR3 region: CASSAPTYEQYF. The CDR3 nucleotides read TGTGCCAGCAGCGCCCCCACCTACGAGCAGTACTTC.

The chain combines TRBV20-1 with TRBJ2-5; D not certain. CDR1 and CDR2 (germline): DFQATT, SNEGSKA (reference sequence). Trimming removed 5 bases from V and 0 bases from J, with 10 bases in between. The length of the CDR3 is 13 residues. This CDR3 reads CSASSRNQETQYF. The CDR3 DNA is TGCAGTGCTTCATCAAGAAACCAAGAGACCCAGTACTTC.

V gene TRBV12-3 or TRBV12-4 combines with J gene TRBJ1-2; 9 bases agree with TRBD1. V shed 4 bases, J shed 4 bases, and the junction held 7 bases outside the gene matches. CDR3 size: 15 residues. This CDR3 is CASSSGTGSFYGYTF. DNA for the CDR3: TGTGCCAGCAGTTCGGGGACAGGGAGCTTCTATGGCTACACCTTC.

The rearrangement joins TRBV29-1 to TRBJ2-1, with 8 positions matching TRBD1. With 7 bases clipped from V and 8 bases from J, the junction kept 10 bases outside the gene matches. Germline loops: CDR1 SQVTM, CDR2 ANQGSEA. The CDR3 has 13 amino acids. The CDR3 is CSAAGGREDEQFF. CDR3 nucleotide sequence: TGCAGCGCGGCAGGGGGCCGCGAAGATGAGCAGTTCTTC.

The rearrangement uses TRBV5-1 and TRBJ1-1, with 7 bases identical to TRBD1. This CDR3 comprises 14 residues. The germline gives CDR1 SGHRS, CDR2 YFSETQ. After removal of 8 bases from V and 5 bases from J, the junction contained 12 bases not matched to a gene. The CDR3 region is CASSIGQVGTEAFF. The CDR3 DNA reads as TGCGCCAGTAGCATCGGACAGGTGGGGACTGAAGCTTTCTTT. Full variable domain (outside the CDR3, taken from reference TRBV5-1 and TRBJ1-1): KAGVTQTPRYLIKTRGQQVTLSCSPISGHRSVSWYQQTPGQGLQFLFEYFSETQRNKGNFPGRFSGRQFSNSRSEMNVSTLELGDSALYLCASSIGQVGTEAFFGQGTRLTVV.

The chain combines TRBV7-6 with TRBJ2-7; TRBD2 might be the D (7 bases). This CDR3 comprises 15 residues. The germline V gene has CDR1 SGHVS and CDR2 FNYEAQ. V was trimmed by 4 bases and J by 0 bases, leaving 13 bases between them. This CDR3 reads CASSSGRGASYEQYF. DNA for the CDR3: TGTGCCAGCAGCTCTGGGAGGGGGGCCTCCTACGAGCAGTACTTC.

The chain joins TRBV29-1 to TRBJ2-5; D possibly corresponds to TRBD1 (7 bases). The length of the CDR3 is 12 residues. The germline V gene encodes CDR1 SQVTM and CDR2 ANQGSEA. Trimming shortened V by 5 bases and J by 5 bases, and 12 bases separated the two germline ends. CDR3: CSVSQGGETQYF. The CDR3 region has the DNA TGCAGCGTTTCTCAGGGGGGCGAGACCCAGTACTTC.

The chain recombines TRBV6-5 with TRBJ2-5; perhaps D is TRBD1 or TRBD2 (5 bases each). The J call may be in error: the DNA end matches TRBJ2-7 better. Germline V CDR1 and CDR2: MNHEY, SVGAGI. The CDR3 contains 14 residues. The CDR3 region has the DNA TGTGCCAGCAGAGCCTTAGGGGCGGGCTACGAGCAGTACTTC. The encoded protein is CASRALGAGYEQYF.

This clonotype has only a few counts. The CDR3 is CASSGPAGQYYEQYF. Here the CDR3 DNA reads TGCGCCAGCAGCGGGCCGGCGGGACAATACTACGAGCAGTACTTC. The chain uses TRBV5-1 and TRBJ2-7; D could derive from TRBD1 or TRBD2 (6 bases each). Per the germline V gene, CDR1 is SGHRS and CDR2 is YFSETQ. This CDR3 has 15 amino acids. Trimming stripped 4 bases from V and 3 bases from J, with 17 bases between. Full variable domain (outside the CDR3, taken from reference TRBV5-1 and TRBJ2-7): KAGVTQTPRYLIKTRGQQVTLSCSPISGHRSVSWYQQTPGQGLQFLFEYFSETQRNKGNFPGRFSGRQFSNSRSEMNVSTLELGDSALYLCASSGPAGQYYEQYFGPGTRLTVT.

This rearrangement joins TRBV7-2 to TRBJ1-4, with D perhaps matching TRBD1 (5 bases). CDR3 size: 16 residues. CDR1 and CDR2 from the germline V gene are SGHTA and FQGNSA. V dropped 1 base and J dropped 3 bases, with 12 bases sitting between them. The chain's CDR3 is CASSLGLGGSNEKLFF. As DNA, the CDR3 is TGTGCCAGCAGCTTAGGGTTGGGGGGATCTAATGAAAAACTGTTTTTT.

This clonotype was recorded a few times. The gene calls are TRBV7-6 and TRBJ2-7, with 9 bases matching TRBD1. CDR1 SGHVS and CDR2 FNYEAQ come from the germline V gene. The CDR3 length is 14 residues. V lost 1 base to trimming and J lost 6 bases; unmatched junction nucleotides: 4. The CDR3 loop is CASSLGETGGEQYF. In DNA form, the CDR3 reads TGTGCCAGCAGCTTAGGAGAGACAGGGGGCGAGCAGTACTTC.

This chain uses TRBV12-3 or TRBV12-4 with TRBJ1-5; D ambiguous. With 4 bases removed from V and 12 bases from J, the gap between germline ends came to 13 bases. The CDR3 covers 12 residues. The CDR3 nucleotides are TGTGCCAGCAGTTCGTTAGGGTTGGGCCAGCATTTT. Its protein product is CASSSLGLGQHF.

The chain links TRBV27 to TRBJ1-5; TRBD1 might be the D (6 bases). The CDR3 has 15 residues. Trimming cost V 3 bases and J 10 bases, with 19 bases left between them. CDR1 MNHEY and CDR2 SMNVEV come from the germline V gene (reference sequence). CDR3 amino acids: CASSFGGQTLGPQHF. Written as DNA, the CDR3 is TGTGCCAGCAGTTTTGGAGGACAGACGTTAGGACCCCAGCATTTT.

This sequence joins TRBV4-1 and TRBJ2-1; D is possibly TRBD2 (6 bases). Germline V gene lookup returns CDR1 MGHRA and CDR2 YSYEKL. The CDR3 spans 13 residues. Trimming removed 4 bases from V and 10 bases from J, with 14 bases in between. In nucleotides, the CDR3 is TGCGCCAGCAGCCCCGGACTACAATCCGAGCAGTTCTTC. Its translation is CASSPGLQSEQFF.